Listed here are 30 T cell receptor beta chains from one sample, sequenced in a study of a mutant IDH1 vaccine in newly diagnosed glioma. Time point: week 5, during vaccination. Every vaccination contained 300 ug of the mutant IDH1 20-mer peptide and was paired with topical imiquimod. For these receptors, no antigen is known. Using immunoSEQ multiplex PCR, the repertoire was profiled, and TCRdb retains in-frame clones only, with some absent. The top ten hold 24% of the sample, which has over 30,000 clones, about 80% seen once. The sequencing used PBMCs, collected from a glioma patient whose treatment included an IDH1 peptide vaccine. Every receptor here comes from a man under 40 with glioma.

The genes are TRBV5-4 and TRBJ2-5, with 13 bases aligning to TRBD2. The CDR3 has 14 amino acids. Per germline, CDR1 SGHNT and CDR2 YYREEE (reference sequence). V lost 4 bases, J lost 5 bases, and 2 bases stayed unmatched. CDR3 loop: CASSLTSGGETQYF. The CDR3 DNA sequence: TGTGCCAGCAGCCTGACTAGCGGGGGGGAGACCCAGTACTTC.

The gene calls are TRBV10-2 and TRBJ1-1; tentatively, D is TRBD1 (5 bases). This CDR3 has 13 residues. Germline V lookup: CDR1 WSHSY, CDR2 SAAADI. The V gene lost 2 bases and the J gene lost 5 bases, with 9 bases spanning the gap. CDR3 amino acids: CASSEEGRTEAFF. The CDR3 bases are TGCGCCAGCAGTGAGGAGGGGAGGACTGAAGCTTTCTTT.

This rearrangement joins TRBV7-9 to TRBJ2-7; D might be TRBD1 (5 bases). Germline V gives CDR1 SEHNR, CDR2 FQNEAQ (reference sequence). Trimming took off 5 bases at V and 0 bases at J, with 17 bases between the two ends. The CDR3 covers 16 residues. CDR3 region: CASSPTQGQVSYEQYF. As DNA, the CDR3 is TGTGCCAGCAGCCCGACCCAGGGTCAAGTCTCCTACGAGCAGTACTTC.

The CDR3 spells CASSIAGQSFHEQYF. The CDR3 DNA sequence: TGTGCCAGTAGTATAGCGGGACAGTCGTTTCACGAGCAGTACTTC. This sequence joins TRBV19 and TRBJ2-7, with 7 bases that match TRBD1. Germline V CDR1 and CDR2: LNHDA, SQIVND (reference sequence). The CDR3 has 15 amino acids. V lost 1 base to trimming and J lost 5 bases; unmatched junction nucleotides: 8.

DNA of the CDR3: TGTGCCAGTAGTTTTTTGGCGAGCGCGGAAGGCACAGATACGCAGTATTTT. This codes for CASSFLASAEGTDTQYF. V is TRBV19 and J is TRBJ2-3, with D unresolved. This CDR3 is 17 amino acids long. Germline V gene data show CDR1 as LNHDA and CDR2 as SQIVND (reference sequence). V was trimmed by 5 bases and J by 1 base, leaving 19 bases between them.

The chain is built from TRBV4-2 and TRBJ2-2; TRBD1 might be the D (6 bases). Trimming took off 1 base at V and 3 bases at J, with 15 bases between the two ends. Germline CDR1 and CDR2: LGHNA and YNFKEQ. This CDR3 spans 17 amino acids. The CDR3 nucleotides read TGTGCCAGCAGCCAAGCCTACTTACAGGGAGACACCGGGGAGCTGTTTTTT. Encoded protein: CASSQAYLQGDTGELFF.

This chain uses TRBV5-4 with TRBJ2-2; 7 nucleotides align to TRBD2. CDR1 and CDR2 (germline): SGHNT, YYREEE (reference sequence). This CDR3 has 17 amino acids. The trim removed 4 bases at V and 0 bases at J, leaving 9 bases unmatched. CDR3 in amino acids: CASSPVRLAANTGELFF. The CDR3 coding sequence is TGTGCCAGCAGCCCCGTGAGACTAGCAGCGAACACCGGGGAGCTGTTTTTT.

The rearrangement joins TRBV6-1 to TRBJ1-2; 8 bases align to TRBD1. V was clipped by 10 bases and J by 10 bases; unmatched bases: 14. The CDR3 runs 13 residues. Germline CDR1 reads MNHNS; CDR2 reads SASEGT. DNA for the CDR3: TGTGCCACCGCCCTATCGGGACAGGTCGTCTACACCTTC. It translates to CATALSGQVVYTF.

This sequence joins TRBV5-6 and TRBJ2-2, with 13 bases matching TRBD2. There are 16 residues in the CDR3. Trimming at V came to 4 bases and at J to 4 bases, leaving 4 bases not matched to a gene. In germline, CDR1 is SGHDT, CDR2 YYEEEE. CDR3 amino acids: CASSVGLAGATGELFF. As DNA, the CDR3 is TGTGCCAGCAGCGTCGGACTAGCGGGGGCCACCGGGGAGCTGTTTTTT. The variable domain in full, with the rest retrieved from reference TRBV5-6 and TRBJ2-2, is DAGVTQSPTHLIKTRGQQVTLRCSPKSGHDTVSWYQQALGQGPQFIFQYYEEEERQRGNFPDRFSGHQFPNYSSELNVNALLLGDSALYLCASSVGLAGATGELFFGEGSRLTVL.

The rearrangement links TRBV5-1 to TRBJ1-1, with D tentatively TRBD1 (5 bases). Per the germline V gene, CDR1 is SGHRS and CDR2 is YFSETQ. V shed 3 bases and J shed 1 base, with 10 bases lying between them. The CDR3 is 14 amino acids. Written as DNA, the CDR3 is TGCGCCAGCAGCTATTCAGGGTGGAACACTGAAGCTTTCTTT. Its translation is CASSYSGWNTEAFF.

The rearrangement joins TRBV9 to TRBJ1-4; 7 nucleotides agree with TRBD1. The CDR3 loop spans 15 amino acids. V trimming: 2 bases; J trimming: 10 bases; junction bases outside the gene matches: 11. The germline V gene encodes CDR1 SGDLS and CDR2 YYNGEE. CDR3: CASSVDPGGGGKLFF. CDR3 DNA: TGTGCCAGCAGCGTGGATCCAGGGGGGGGCGGAAAACTGTTTTTT.

Here the CDR3 reads CASRRGVGEKLFF. The CDR3 coding sequence is TGTGCCAGTAGGAGGGGCGTTGGTGAAAAACTGTTTTTT. The chain has TRBV19 and TRBJ1-4, with D possibly being TRBD1 (5 bases). Trimming removed 6 bases from V and 7 bases from J, with 12 bases in between. The germline V gene encodes CDR1 LNHDA and CDR2 SQIVND (reference sequence). This CDR3 has 13 residues. Based on the CDR3 plus reference TRBV19 and TRBJ1-4, the full variable domain is DGGITQSPKYLFRKEGQNVTLSCEQNLNHDAMYWYRQDPGQGLRLIYYSQIVNDFQKGDIAEGYSVSREKKESFPLTVTSAQKNPTAFYLCASRRGVGEKLFFGSGTQLSVL.

V usage is TRBV12-5 and J usage is TRBJ2-7; possibly TRBD2 for D (5 bases). This CDR3 spans 12 amino acids. V lost 5 bases and J 3 bases, leaving 8 bases between the germline ends. CDR1 and CDR2 (germline): LGHNT, FRNRAP. For the CDR3, the DNA is TGTGCTAGTGGTCTTAGCGTCTACGAGCAGTACTTC. It codes for CASGLSVYEQYF.

This clone was recorded only once. This rearrangement joins TRBV7-3 to TRBJ2-7; TRBD2 might be the D (6 bases). V lost 4 bases to trimming and J lost 2 bases, with 15 bases between them. The germline V gene has CDR1 SGHTA and CDR2 FQGTGA. This CDR3 region has 15 residues. The CDR3 region is CASSSSGRGTYEQYF. The CDR3 coding sequence is TGTGCCAGCAGCTCCTCGGGGCGGGGAACCTACGAGCAGTACTTC.

The chain joins TRBV15 to TRBJ1-1; D is perhaps TRBD1 (6 bases). The V and J ends lost 5 bases and 4 bases respectively, with 17 bases between them. This CDR3 has 15 amino acids. Germline V gene data show CDR1 as LNHNV and CDR2 as YYDKDF (reference sequence). This CDR3 reads CATSGNLGAGTEAFF. In nucleotides, the CDR3 is TGTGCCACCAGCGGTAACCTGGGGGCCGGCACTGAAGCTTTCTTT.

As concerns this clone: An end of the junction differs from the germline gene, which may be a read error. This sequence joins TRBV6-5 and TRBJ1-2, with 8 positions matching TRBD1. CDR1 is MNHEY, CDR2 SVGAGI, per germline. The CDR3 length is 14 residues. The CDR3 protein is CASSDRQGLGQAAF. DNA for the CDR3: TGTGCCAGCAGTGACCGACAGGGGCTGGGTCAAGCTGCCTTC.

This clone occurred once. J is TRBJ2-5 and V is TRBV7-2; unclear D gene. The germline V gene encodes CDR1 SGHTA and CDR2 FQGNSA. CDR3 size: 16 residues. V lost 1 base, J lost 5 bases, and 17 bases lay in between. In DNA form, the CDR3 reads TGTGCCAGCAGCTTAGTCCGCGTACTTAGTAGGGAGACCCAGTACTTC. This encodes CASSLVRVLSRETQYF.

The CDR3: CASSQTLGQAAYGYTF. DNA for the CDR3: TGCGCCAGCAGCCAAACCCTTGGACAGGCCGCCTATGGCTACACCTTC. The chain carries TRBV4-3 and TRBJ1-2; 7 positions match TRBD1. V shed 2 bases and J 4 bases; nucleotides not matched to a gene: 10. The CDR3 runs 16 residues. Germline CDR1 LGHNA, CDR2 YSLEER.

The gene calls are TRBV2 and TRBJ1-4; TRBD1 matches at 8 bases. The CDR3 has 13 residues. The junction had 4 bases not matched to a gene; V was cut back by 6 bases and J by 7 bases. Germline V lookup: CDR1 SNHLY, CDR2 FYNNEI. The CDR3 reads CASSNRGFEKLFF. CDR3 nucleotide sequence: TGTGCCAGCAGCAACAGGGGGTTTGAAAAACTGTTTTTT. Full variable domain (rest looked up from reference TRBV2 and TRBJ1-4): EPEVTQTPSHQVTQMGQEVILRCVPISNHLYFYWYRQILGQKVEFLVSFYNNEISEKSEIFDDQFSVERPDGSNFTLKIRSTKLEDSAMYFCASSNRGFEKLFFGSGTQLSVL.

This clone was counted between two and nine times. The rearrangement joins TRBV27 to TRBJ1-4, with TRBD1 matching over 11 bases. The CDR3 has 13 amino acids. Germline CDR1 is MNHEY and CDR2 is SMNVEV (reference sequence). The V segment lost 5 bases and the J segment 13 bases; nucleotides outside the gene matches: 6. The CDR3 protein is CASSDRTGGRLFF. In DNA, the CDR3 is TGTGCCAGCAGTGACAGGACAGGGGGCAGACTGTTTTTT.

The V gene is TRBV30, the J gene TRBJ2-7, with 8 bases matching TRBD1. V lost 3 bases to trimming and J lost 5 bases; unmatched junction nucleotides: 6. The CDR3 spans 13 residues. The V gene's germline CDR1 is GTSNPN and CDR2 SVGIG (reference sequence). The DNA for the CDR3 is TGTGCCTGGAGCGTTCAGGGGGCCCACGAGCAGTACTTC. As protein: CAWSVQGAHEQYF.

J is TRBJ2-1 and V is TRBV30; 10 bases map to TRBD2. Trimming took 0 bases from V and 4 from J; bases not matched to a gene: 6. The CDR3 contains 16 residues. Germline values: CDR1 GTSNPN, CDR2 SVGIG (reference sequence). In DNA, the CDR3 is TGTGCCTGGAGTGTTCTAGCGGGAGTAGCTTACAATGAGCAGTTCTTC. Translating it yields CAWSVLAGVAYNEQFF.

The CDR3 sequence is CASSKGQGAAGANVLTF. In DNA, the CDR3 is TGTGCCAGTAGCAAAGGACAGGGGGCCGCTGGGGCCAACGTCCTGACTTTC. The V and J genes are TRBV19 and TRBJ2-6, with TRBD1 matching 11 bases. Germline V gives CDR1 LNHDA, CDR2 SQIVND (reference sequence). The V gene end was trimmed by 6 bases and the J gene end by 2 bases; junction bases not matched to a gene: 6. The CDR3 is 17 residues long.

The chain combines TRBV19 with TRBJ1-5; possibly TRBD1 for D (5 bases). Trimming removed 1 base from V and 0 bases from J, with 7 bases in between. The V gene's germline CDR1 is LNHDA and CDR2 SQIVND (reference sequence). The CDR3 extends over 15 amino acids. The CDR3 DNA reads as TGTGCCAGTAGTATAGTGGACATTAGCAATCAGCCCCAGCATTTT. Translated, it gives CASSIVDISNQPQHF.

The rearrangement links TRBV7-3 to TRBJ2-3; unclear D gene. The ends were cut back, 0 bases at V and 2 bases at J, with 6 bases in the middle. This CDR3 has 14 amino acids. Germline CDR1 SGHTA, CDR2 FQGTGA. The CDR3 sequence: CASSLTYSTDTQYF. As DNA, the CDR3 is TGTGCCAGCAGCTTAACGTACTCCACAGATACGCAGTATTTT. The full variable domain, rest sourced from reference TRBV7-3 and TRBJ2-3, is GAGVSQTPSNKVTEKGKYVELRCDPISGHTALYWYRQSLGQGPEFLIYFQGTGAADDSGLPNDRFFAVRPEGSVSTLKIQRTERGDSAVYLCASSLTYSTDTQYFGPGTRLTVL.

V usage is TRBV25-1 and J usage is TRBJ1-6, with D hard to call. There are 15 residues in the CDR3. V gave up 3 bases and J gave up 10 bases, with 16 bases separating them. Germline V gene lookup returns CDR1 MGHDK and CDR2 SYGVNS. DNA of the CDR3: TGTGCCAGCAGTGACCCTAATGGGGATGGATCACCCCTCCACTTT. This encodes CASSDPNGDGSPLHF.

J is TRBJ2-1 and V is TRBV2; D is ambiguous. V lost 2 bases to trimming and J lost 3 bases, with 11 bases between them. Germline V lookup: CDR1 SNHLY, CDR2 FYNNEI. The CDR3 is 15 residues long. The CDR3, as DNA: TGTGCCAGCAGTGAACTAAGTAGTTTCTACAATGAGCAGTTCTTC. Its translation is CASSELSSFYNEQFF.

The chain uses TRBV6-5 and TRBJ1-1; 8 bases fit TRBD1. In germline, CDR1 is MNHEY, CDR2 SVGAGI. This CDR3 spans 14 amino acids. Trimming took 7 bases from V and 5 from J; bases not matched to a gene: 9. The CDR3 reads CASTIGQGGTEAFF. CDR3 nucleotides: TGTGCCAGCACTATCGGACAGGGAGGGACTGAAGCTTTCTTT.

The gene calls are TRBV7-8 and TRBJ2-5; D is perhaps TRBD1 (6 bases). The CDR3 is 14 amino acids. Germline loops: CDR1 SGHVS, CDR2 FQNEAQ. Trimming took off 4 bases at V and 5 bases at J, with 14 bases between the two ends. CDR3 region: CASSYLQGAETQYF. The DNA for the CDR3 is TGTGCCAGCAGCTACCTACAGGGAGCGGAGACCCAGTACTTC.

The chain combines TRBV7-8 with TRBJ1-6; D is perhaps TRBD1 (6 bases). Germline CDR1 is SGHVS and CDR2 is FQNEAQ. The CDR3 has 17 residues. Deletions cut 5 bases from V and 9 bases from J, with 23 bases between. CDR3 sequence reads: CASSPAQGQGTSSPLHF. CDR3 bases: TGTGCCAGCAGCCCAGCTCAAGGGCAGGGGACCAGTTCACCCCTCCACTTT.